This TCR beta chain was profiled in a study of shared clonotypes between healthy human individuals. Adult Caucasians living in Nashville, Tennessee made up all of the donors. Generated by immunoSEQ multiplex PCR, the TCRdb table keeps only in-frame clones and is missing some. This sample has about 1.1 million clones, with around 77% found just once. The germline gives CDR1 MDHEN, CDR2 SYDVKM. V shed 5 bases and J shed 13 bases, with 15 bases lying between them. This CDR3 region has 12 residues. This chain links TRBV28 with TRBJ2-1, with TRBD1 as a possible D gene (5 bases). The specimen sequenced was memory CD4+ T cells from PBMCs. Subset: CD45RA-negative fraction. The TCR sequence derives from a man between 18 and 35 years old in good health. Some clones in this sample may be carry-over from other donors' samples. CDR3 coding DNA: TGTGCCAGCAGTCCCAGCCCGACAGTACAGTTCTTC. As protein: CASSPSPTVQFF.